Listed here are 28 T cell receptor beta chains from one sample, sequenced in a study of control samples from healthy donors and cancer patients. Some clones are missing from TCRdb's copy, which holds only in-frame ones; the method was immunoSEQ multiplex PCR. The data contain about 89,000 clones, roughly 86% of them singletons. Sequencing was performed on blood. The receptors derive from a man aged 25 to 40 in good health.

CDR3: CASGLLTVDTQYF. CDR3 sequence (DNA): TGTGCCAGCGGACTACTCACGGTAGATACGCAGTATTTT. The rearrangement links TRBV19 to TRBJ2-3; the D gene is possibly TRBD2 (6 bases). Deletions cut 9 bases from V and 5 bases from J, with 15 bases between. This CDR3 is built from 13 residues. Germline CDR1 is LNHDA and CDR2 is SQIVND (reference sequence).

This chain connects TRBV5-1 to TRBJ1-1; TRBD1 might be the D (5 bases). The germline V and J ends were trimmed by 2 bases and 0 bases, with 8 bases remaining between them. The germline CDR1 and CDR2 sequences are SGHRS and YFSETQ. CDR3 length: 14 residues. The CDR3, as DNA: TGCGCCAGCAGCTTACGGGGACTGAACACTGAAGCTTTCTTT. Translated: CASSLRGLNTEAFF.

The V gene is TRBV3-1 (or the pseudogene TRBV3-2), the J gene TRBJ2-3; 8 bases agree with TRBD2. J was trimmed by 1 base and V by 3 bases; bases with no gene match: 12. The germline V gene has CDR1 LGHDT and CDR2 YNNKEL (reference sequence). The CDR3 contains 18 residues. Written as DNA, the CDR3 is TGTGCCAGCAGCCAGGTCCCCCCTGCGGGGGGAGGCACAGATACGCAGTATTTT. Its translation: CASSQVPPAGGGTDTQYF.

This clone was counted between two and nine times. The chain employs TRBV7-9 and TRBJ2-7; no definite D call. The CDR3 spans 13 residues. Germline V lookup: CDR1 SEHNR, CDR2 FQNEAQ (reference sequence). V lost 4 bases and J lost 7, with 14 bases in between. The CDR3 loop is CASSSSKDVEQYV. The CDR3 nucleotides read TGTGCCAGCAGCTCATCCAAAGACGTGGAGCAGTACGTC.

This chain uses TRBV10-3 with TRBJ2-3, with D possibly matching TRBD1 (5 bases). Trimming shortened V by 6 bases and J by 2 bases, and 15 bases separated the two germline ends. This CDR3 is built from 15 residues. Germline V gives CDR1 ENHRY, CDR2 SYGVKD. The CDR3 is CAIRSREGTTDTQYF. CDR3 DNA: TGTGCCATCAGGAGCAGGGAAGGTACCACAGATACGCAGTATTTT.

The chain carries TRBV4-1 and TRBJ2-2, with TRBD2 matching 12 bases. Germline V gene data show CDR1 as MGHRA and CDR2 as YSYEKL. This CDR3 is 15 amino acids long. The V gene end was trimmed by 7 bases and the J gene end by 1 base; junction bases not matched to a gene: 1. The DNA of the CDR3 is TGCGCCAGCACGACTAGCGGGGGGAACACCGGGGAGCTGTTTTTT. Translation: CASTTSGGNTGELFF.

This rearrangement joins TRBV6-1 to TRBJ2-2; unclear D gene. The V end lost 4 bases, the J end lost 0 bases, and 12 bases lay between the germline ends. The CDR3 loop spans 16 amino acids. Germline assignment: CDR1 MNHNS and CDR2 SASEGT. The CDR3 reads CASSGLGRPNTGELFF. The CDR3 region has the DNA TGTGCCAGCAGTGGGCTTGGTCGACCGAACACCGGGGAGCTGTTTTTT.

The CDR3 DNA reads as TGTGCCAGCAGCGTAGCCCCCCCTAGCGGGGGGGAAAATGAGCAGTTCTTC. It yields the protein CASSVAPPSGGENEQFF. The V and J genes are TRBV9 and TRBJ2-1; 12 bases match TRBD2. The CDR3 length is 17 residues. Germline V gene lookup returns CDR1 SGDLS and CDR2 YYNGEE. V dropped 0 bases and J dropped 7; count of bases not matched to a gene: 8. The complete variable domain, with remaining parts taken from reference TRBV9 and TRBJ2-1, reads DSGVTQTPKHLITATGQRVTLRCSPRSGDLSVYWYQQSLDQGLQFLIQYYNGEERAKGNILERFSAQQFPDLHSELNLSSLELGDSALYFCASSVAPPSGGENEQFFGPGTRLTVL.

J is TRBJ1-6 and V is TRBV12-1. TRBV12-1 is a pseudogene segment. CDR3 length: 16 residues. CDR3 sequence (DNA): TGTGCCAGCAGCTTGCTATCGGACTGGTATAATTCACCCCTCCACTTT. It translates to CASSLLSDWYNSPLHF.

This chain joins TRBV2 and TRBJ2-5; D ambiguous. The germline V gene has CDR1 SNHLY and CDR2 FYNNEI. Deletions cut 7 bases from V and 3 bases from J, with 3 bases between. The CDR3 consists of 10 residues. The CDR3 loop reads CASNKETQYF. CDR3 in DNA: TGTGCCAGCAACAAAGAGACCCAGTACTTC.

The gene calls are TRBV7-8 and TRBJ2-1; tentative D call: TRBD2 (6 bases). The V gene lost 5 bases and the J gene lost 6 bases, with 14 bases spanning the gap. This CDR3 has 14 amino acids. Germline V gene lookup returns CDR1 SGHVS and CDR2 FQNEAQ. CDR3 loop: CASSPMGLVNEQFF. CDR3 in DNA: TGTGCCAGCAGCCCCATGGGACTGGTCAATGAGCAGTTCTTC.

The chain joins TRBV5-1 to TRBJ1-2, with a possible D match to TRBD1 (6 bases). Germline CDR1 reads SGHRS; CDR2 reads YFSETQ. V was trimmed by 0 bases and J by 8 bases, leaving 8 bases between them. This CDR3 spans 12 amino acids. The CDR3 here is CASSLAQGGYTF. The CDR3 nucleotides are TGCGCCAGCAGCTTGGCCCAGGGGGGCTACACCTTC.

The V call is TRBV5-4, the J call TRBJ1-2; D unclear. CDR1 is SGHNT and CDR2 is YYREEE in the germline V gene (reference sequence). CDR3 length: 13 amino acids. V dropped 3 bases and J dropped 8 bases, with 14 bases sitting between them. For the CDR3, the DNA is TGTGCCAGCAGCTCACGGGGAGGAGGAGGCTACACCTTC. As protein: CASSSRGGGGYTF. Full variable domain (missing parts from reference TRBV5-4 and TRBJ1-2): ETGVTQSPTHLIKTRGQQVTLRCSSQSGHNTVSWYQQALGQGPQFIFQYYREEENGRGNFPPRFSGLQFPNYSSELNVNALELDDSALYLCASSSRGGGGYTFGSGTRLTVV.

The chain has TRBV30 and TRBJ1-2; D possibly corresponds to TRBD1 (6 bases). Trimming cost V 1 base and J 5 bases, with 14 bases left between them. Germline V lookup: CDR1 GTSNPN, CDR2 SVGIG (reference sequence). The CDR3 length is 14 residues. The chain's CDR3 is CAWSEGQKSYGYTF. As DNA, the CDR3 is TGTGCCTGGAGTGAGGGACAAAAATCGTATGGCTACACCTTC.

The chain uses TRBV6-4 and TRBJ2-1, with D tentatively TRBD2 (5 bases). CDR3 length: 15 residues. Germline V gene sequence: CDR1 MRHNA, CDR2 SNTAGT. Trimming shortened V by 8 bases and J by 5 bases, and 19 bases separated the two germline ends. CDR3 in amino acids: CASRGRVPANNEQFF. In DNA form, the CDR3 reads TGTGCCAGCCGAGGGCGGGTGCCCGCGAACAATGAGCAGTTCTTC.

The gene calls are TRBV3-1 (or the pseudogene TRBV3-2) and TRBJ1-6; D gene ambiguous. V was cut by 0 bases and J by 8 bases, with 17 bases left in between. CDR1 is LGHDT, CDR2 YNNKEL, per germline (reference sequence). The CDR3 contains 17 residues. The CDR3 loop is CASSQDRARRADSPLHF. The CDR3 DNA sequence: TGTGCCAGCAGCCAAGATAGGGCCAGGAGAGCGGATTCACCCCTCCACTTT.

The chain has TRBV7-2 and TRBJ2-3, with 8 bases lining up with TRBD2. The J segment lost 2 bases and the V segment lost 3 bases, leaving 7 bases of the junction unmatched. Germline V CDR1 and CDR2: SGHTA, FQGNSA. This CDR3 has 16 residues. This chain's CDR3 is CASSFSLAASTDTQYF. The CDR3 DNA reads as TGTGCCAGCAGCTTCTCACTAGCGGCCTCCACAGATACGCAGTATTTT. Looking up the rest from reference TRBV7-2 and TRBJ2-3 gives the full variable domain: GAGVSQSPSNKVTEKGKDVELRCDPISGHTALYWYRQSLGQGLEFLIYFQGNSAPDKSGLPSDRFSAERTGGSVSTLTIQRTQQEDSAVYLCASSFSLAASTDTQYFGPGTRLTVL.

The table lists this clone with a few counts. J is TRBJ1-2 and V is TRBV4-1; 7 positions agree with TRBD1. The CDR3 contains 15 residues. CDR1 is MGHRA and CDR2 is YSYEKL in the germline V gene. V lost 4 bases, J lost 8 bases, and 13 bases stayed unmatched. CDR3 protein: CASSLLVGQDLGYTF. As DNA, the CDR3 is TGCGCCAGCAGCCTCCTTGTCGGACAGGACTTAGGCTACACCTTC.

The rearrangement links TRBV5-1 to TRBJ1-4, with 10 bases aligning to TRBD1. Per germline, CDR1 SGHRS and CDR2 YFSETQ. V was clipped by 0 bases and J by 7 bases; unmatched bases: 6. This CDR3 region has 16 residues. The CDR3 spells CASSLALGDRGEKLFF. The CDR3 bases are TGCGCCAGCAGCTTGGCTCTTGGGGACAGGGGTGAAAAACTGTTTTTT. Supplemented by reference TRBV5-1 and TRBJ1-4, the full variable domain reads KAGVTQTPRYLIKTRGQQVTLSCSPISGHRSVSWYQQTPGQGLQFLFEYFSETQRNKGNFPGRFSGRQFSNSRSEMNVSTLELGDSALYLCASSLALGDRGEKLFFGSGTQLSVL.

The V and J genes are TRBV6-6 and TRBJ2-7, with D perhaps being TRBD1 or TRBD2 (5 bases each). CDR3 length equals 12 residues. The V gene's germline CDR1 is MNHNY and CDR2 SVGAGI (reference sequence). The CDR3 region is CASSSGTDLWDV. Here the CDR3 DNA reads TGTGCCAGCAGTTCCGGGACCGATCTCTGGGACGTC.

CDR3 coding DNA: TGCAGTGCTAGTAGACTAGCGGGGGAAGTAGATACGCAGTATTTT. Its translation: CSASRLAGEVDTQYF. This chain connects TRBV20-1 to TRBJ2-3, with TRBD2 matching over 12 bases. The CDR3 extends over 15 amino acids. V lost 3 bases and J lost 5; bases outside the gene matches: 6. Germline CDR1 is DFQATT and CDR2 is SNEGSKA (reference sequence).

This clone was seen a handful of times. The DNA for the CDR3 is TGTGCCAGCAGCGCGGACAGGCTCCGATCACCCCTCCACTTT. Translating it yields CASSADRLRSPLHF. This rearrangement joins TRBV9 to TRBJ1-6; 7 bases align to TRBD1. With V trimmed by 3 bases and J by 10 bases, 7 bases remained unmatched. The CDR3 consists of 14 residues. The germline gives CDR1 SGDLS, CDR2 YYNGEE.

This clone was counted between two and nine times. The CDR3 nucleotides read TGTGCCAGTGGGGTTAGCAATCAGCCCCAGCATTTT. This encodes CASGVSNQPQHF. V is TRBV6-5 and J is TRBJ1-5; D ambiguous. Germline V gives CDR1 MNHEY, CDR2 SVGAGI. This CDR3 has 12 amino acids. The V gene lost 9 bases and the J gene lost 0 bases, with 6 bases spanning the gap.

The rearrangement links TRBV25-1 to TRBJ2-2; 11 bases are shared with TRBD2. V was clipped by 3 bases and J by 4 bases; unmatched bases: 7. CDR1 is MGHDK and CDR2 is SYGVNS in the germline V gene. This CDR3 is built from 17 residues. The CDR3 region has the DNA TGTGCCAGCAGTGATCCGACTAGCGGGGCGGGCACCGGGGAGCTGTTTTTT. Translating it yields CASSDPTSGAGTGELFF.

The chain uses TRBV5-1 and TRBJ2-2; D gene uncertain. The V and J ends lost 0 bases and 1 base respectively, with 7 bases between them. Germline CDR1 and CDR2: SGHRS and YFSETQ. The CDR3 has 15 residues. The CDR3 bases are TGCGCCAGCAGCTTGGGTGCGGAGAACACCGGGGAGCTGTTTTTT. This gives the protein CASSLGAENTGELFF. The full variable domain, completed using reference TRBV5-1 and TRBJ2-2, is KAGVTQTPRYLIKTRGQQVTLSCSPISGHRSVSWYQQTPGQGLQFLFEYFSETQRNKGNFPGRFSGRQFSNSRSEMNVSTLELGDSALYLCASSLGAENTGELFFGEGSRLTVL.

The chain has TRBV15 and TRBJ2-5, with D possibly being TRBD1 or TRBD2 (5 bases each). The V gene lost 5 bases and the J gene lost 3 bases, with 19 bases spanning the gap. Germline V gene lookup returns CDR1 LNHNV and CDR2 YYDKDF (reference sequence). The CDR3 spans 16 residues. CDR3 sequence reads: CATSRAPGTSKETQYF. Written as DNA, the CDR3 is TGTGCCACCAGCCGGGCCCCCGGGACGTCAAAAGAGACCCAGTACTTC.

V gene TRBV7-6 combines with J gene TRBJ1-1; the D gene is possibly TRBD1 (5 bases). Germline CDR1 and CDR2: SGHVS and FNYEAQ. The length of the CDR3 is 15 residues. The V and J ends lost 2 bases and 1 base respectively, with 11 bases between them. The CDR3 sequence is CASSLRHTGNTEAFF. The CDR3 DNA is TGTGCCAGCAGCTTAAGGCATACAGGGAACACTGAAGCTTTCTTT.

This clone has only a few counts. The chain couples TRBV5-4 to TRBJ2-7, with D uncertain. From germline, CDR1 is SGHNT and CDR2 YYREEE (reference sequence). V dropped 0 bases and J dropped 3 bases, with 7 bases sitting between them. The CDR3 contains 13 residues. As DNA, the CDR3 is TGTGCCAGCAGCTTGGACGGTTTCTACGAGCAGTACTTC. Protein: CASSLDGFYEQYF.